This T cell receptor (beta chain) was recovered during a study of blood T cells in healthy people across ages. Study-level information: About one barcoded beta molecule per two T cells was captured by template switching.

Those donating, healthy Caucasian individuals from Russia, were aged about 6 to 95. At least 6 million PBMCs were isolated per sample. RNA extraction gave at least 5 micrograms of total RNA per sample. The second PCR ran about 6 to 11 cycles with a sample-barcoded 5' primer and J-beta primers. TCRdb re-called the 5' RACE reads with MiXCR, one entry per CDR3 protein. The table includes 700,000 to 1,000,000 distinct CDR3 sequences, roughly 44% detected once. Germline V gene lookup returns CDR1 MNHNY and CDR2 SVGAGI (reference sequence). The CDR3 totals 15 residues. V gave up 2 bases and J gave up 0 bases, with 10 bases separating them.

The sequence was collected from a man in his 60s in good health. The source material was blood. This rearrangement joins TRBV6-6 to TRBJ1-1, with D uncertain. The CDR3 coding sequence is TGTGCCAGCAGTTACAGCGGCAGAATGAACACTGAAGCTTTCTTT. Translating it yields CASSYSGRMNTEAFF.